This TCR beta chain is from a study of blood T cells in healthy people across ages. Notes on the study in general: Comparison with aged donors showed that long-lived donors had more naive CD4+ cells and higher diversity.

The germline V gene encodes CDR1 LGHDT and CDR2 YNNKEL (reference sequence). V shed 4 bases and J shed 5 bases, with 20 bases lying between them. The CDR3 totals 16 residues. Primers used in a second PCR of roughly 7 to 12 cycles were a sample-barcoded 5' primer and a J-beta primer mix. TCRdb reanalysed the 5' RACE reads using MiXCR and keeps one entry per CDR3 protein. The table lists 1.5 million to 2 million distinct CDR3 sequences, roughly 30% of them singletons. The individuals who served as donors were healthy Caucasians living in Russia, aged roughly 6 to 100. As regards this clonotype: No antigen is known for it.

V gene TRBV3-1 combines with J gene TRBJ1-2; D perhaps matches TRBD1 (5 bases). Sequenced material: blood. The receptor was isolated from a woman aged 25-40 years in good health. The CDR3 nucleotides are TGTGCCAGCAGCCCCCTATTCACCGGGACCTATTATGGCTACACCTTC. Protein sequence: CASSPLFTGTYYGYTF.